This TCR beta chain is from a study of cytomegalovirus exposure and HLA in healthy donors. Study findings and constraints: Apparent HLA restriction characterized most CMV-associated TCR beta chains in a later analysis.

As regards this clone: Its antigen is still unknown.

The primer mix had 60 Vbeta and 13 Jbeta primers. Method: immunoSEQ multiplex PCR; TCRdb's copy keeps in-frame clones and lacks some. This table holds roughly 100,000 clones, 79% found once. CDR1 is SNHLY and CDR2 is FYNNEI in the germline V gene. V gave up 6 bases and J gave up 6 bases, with 15 bases separating them. The CDR3 is 13 amino acids. The sample consisted of PBMCs. This rearrangement joins TRBV2 to TRBJ2-7; D is perhaps TRBD1 (6 bases). The sequence derives from a male donor in good health and CMV-seropositive. This chain's CDR3 is CASSLQGSLEQYF. CDR3 DNA: TGTGCCAGCAGCCTACAGGGCTCCCTCGAGCAGTACTTC.